The T cell receptor (beta chain) under discussion was sequenced for a study of cytomegalovirus exposure and HLA in healthy donors. Study-level background: The 90 to 150 validation repertoires were produced on the same platform as the 670 or so repertoires of the first cohort. This was reported in a later analysis.

The length of the CDR3 is 15 residues. The junction had 6 bases not matched to a gene; V was cut back by 4 bases and J by 9 bases. Germline CDR1 is SGDLS and CDR2 is YYNGEE. The donors were members of the validation cohort, which comprised 120 subjects and was separate from the first cohort of 730 or so subjects. Regarding the study as a whole: According to a subsequent analysis, TCR clusters identified in the first cohort showed a tendency to co-occur across the approximately 110 validation repertoires. Whilst most TCR sequences proved rare, a subset of public TCRs occurred across many donors.

TCRdb keeps only in-frame clones here, not all; method: immunoSEQ multiplex PCR. The sample lists 75,000 to 90,000 clones, almost 97% seen once, with 1.5% to 2% in the top ten. As regards this clone: Antigen specificity is unknown.

The J gene is TRBJ2-1, the V gene TRBV9; 14 positions match TRBD2. The sequence came from a man younger than 35 in good health and CMV-seropositive. The sequenced sample consisted of PBMCs. CDR3 protein: CASSLTSGRGGEQFF. Written as DNA, the CDR3 is TGTGCCAGCAGCCTGACTAGCGGGAGGGGAGGTGAGCAGTTCTTC.